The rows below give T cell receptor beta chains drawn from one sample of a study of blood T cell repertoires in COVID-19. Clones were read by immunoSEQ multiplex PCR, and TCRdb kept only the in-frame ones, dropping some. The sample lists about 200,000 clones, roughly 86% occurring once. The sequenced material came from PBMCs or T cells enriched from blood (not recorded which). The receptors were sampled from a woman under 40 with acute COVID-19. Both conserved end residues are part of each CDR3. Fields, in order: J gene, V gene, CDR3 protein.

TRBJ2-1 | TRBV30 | CAWKQGSYNEQFF
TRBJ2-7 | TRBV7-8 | CASSLGRGKSYEQYF
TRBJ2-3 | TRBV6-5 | CASSYGGPDTQYF
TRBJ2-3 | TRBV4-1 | CASSRKGLAATDTQYF
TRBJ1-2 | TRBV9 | CASSARPGIQREGYTF
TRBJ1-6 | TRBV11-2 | CASSLDRGMGSPLHF
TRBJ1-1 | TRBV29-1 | CSVFRGEGAEAFF
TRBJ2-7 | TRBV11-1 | CASSPPRAGGSYEQYF
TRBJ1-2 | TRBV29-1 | CSDWTGSNYGYTF
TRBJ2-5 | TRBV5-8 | CASSLGQGTQETQYF
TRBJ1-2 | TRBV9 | CASSVDGDRGYGYTF
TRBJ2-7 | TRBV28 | CASSLPRQQTYEQYF
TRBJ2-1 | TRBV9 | CASSPQGAYNEQFF
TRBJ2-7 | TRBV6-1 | CASSEWQTAYEQYF
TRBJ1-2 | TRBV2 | CASIPDRGGYTF
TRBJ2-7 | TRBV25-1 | CASNRGTGIGEQYF
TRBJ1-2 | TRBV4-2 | CASSLNRDGYTF
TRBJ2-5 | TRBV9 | CASSSRTSGARETQYF
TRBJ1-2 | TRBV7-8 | CASSATGTGYVYGYTF
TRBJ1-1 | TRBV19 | CASSKPTDTEAFF
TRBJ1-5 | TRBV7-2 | CASSLRTGLGNQPQHF
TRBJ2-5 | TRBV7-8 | CASSRPGLTGKETQYF
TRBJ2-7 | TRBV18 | CASSRGQSEQYF
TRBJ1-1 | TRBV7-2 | CASSLGAGGLNTEAFF
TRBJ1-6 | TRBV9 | CASSVTGMTSPLHF
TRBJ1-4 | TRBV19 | CASSISAGRNEKLFF
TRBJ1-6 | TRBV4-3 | CASSQDWTGRSNSPLHF
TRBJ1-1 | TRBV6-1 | CASSEGWGGSTEAFF
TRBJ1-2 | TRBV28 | CASNTQPSYGYTF
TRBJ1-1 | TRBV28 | CASLSPGQAHGAFF
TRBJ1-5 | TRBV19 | CASSPDRRSNQPQHF
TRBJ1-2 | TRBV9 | CASSVVKNGPGSGYTF